This T cell receptor (beta chain) is drawn from a study of blood T cell repertoires in COVID-19. Study summary: There were acute and convalescent COVID-19 samples, and they came from the United States, Italy and Spain. PBMCs, B-cell-depleted T cells, or T cells were the source of the cDNA or gDNA that made up the material.

Assay used: immunoSEQ multiplex PCR; TCRdb lists only in-frame clones, some missing. The sample yields about 210,000 clones, about 91% seen once. Germline V gives CDR1 LGHDT, CDR2 YNNKEL (reference sequence). This CDR3 region has 14 residues. V shed 5 bases and J shed 8 bases, with 16 bases lying between them. The receptor was isolated from a young man with acute or convalescent COVID-19. This rearrangement joins TRBV3-1 (or the pseudogene TRBV3-2) to TRBJ2-4, with a tentative D call TRBD1 (5 bases). Source material: peripheral blood. For the CDR3, the DNA is TGTGCCAGCAGCTCTCTGGGGCACAGAGACATTCAGTACTTC. This translates into CASSSLGHRDIQYF.